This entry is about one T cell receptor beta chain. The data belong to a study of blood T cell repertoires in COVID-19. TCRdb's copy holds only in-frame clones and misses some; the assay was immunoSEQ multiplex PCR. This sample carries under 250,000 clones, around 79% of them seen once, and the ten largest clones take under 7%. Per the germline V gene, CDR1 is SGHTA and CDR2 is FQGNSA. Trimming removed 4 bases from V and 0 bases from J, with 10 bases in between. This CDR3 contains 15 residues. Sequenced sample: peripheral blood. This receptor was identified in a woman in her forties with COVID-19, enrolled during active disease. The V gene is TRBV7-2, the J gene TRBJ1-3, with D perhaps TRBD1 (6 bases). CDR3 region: CASSSGQFSGNTIYF. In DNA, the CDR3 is TGTGCCAGCAGCTCCGGACAGTTCTCTGGAAACACCATATATTTT.